The 26 T cell receptor beta chains in this list originate from one sample, sequenced in a study of PD-L1 blockade in urothelial cancer. Generated by immunoSEQ multiplex PCR, the TCRdb table keeps only in-frame clones and is missing some. The sample comprises 70,000 to 75,000 clones, around four fifths of which are singletons, and 4% to 6% rests with the top ten. Sequenced here: PBMCs, sampled around atezolizumab (anti-PD-L1) treatment. The receptors here all came from a man between 65 and 80 years old with urothelial cancer.

This rearrangement joins TRBV6-5 to TRBJ2-7, with D perhaps matching TRBD2 (6 bases). V was pared by 6 bases and J by 0 bases, with 12 bases between. Germline lookup yields CDR1 MNHEY and CDR2 SVGAGI. This CDR3 contains 14 residues. CDR3: CASRRGTGSYEQYF. CDR3 nucleotides: TGTGCCAGCAGACGCGGGACGGGCTCCTACGAGCAGTACTTC.

The V call is TRBV27, the J call TRBJ2-2; 9 nucleotides line up with TRBD2. This CDR3 comprises 19 residues. CDR1 is MNHEY and CDR2 is SMNVEV in the germline V gene (reference sequence). With 0 bases clipped from V and 7 bases from J, the junction kept 15 bases outside the gene matches. CDR3 protein: CASSLSGWGLAGRGGELFF. In DNA, the CDR3 is TGTGCCAGCAGTTTATCGGGTTGGGGGCTAGCGGGACGGGGCGGGGAGCTGTTTTTT.

In its sample, this clone was seen a few times. The chain carries TRBV30 and TRBJ2-7; 7 bases agree with TRBD2. The germline CDR1 and CDR2 sequences are GTSNPN and SVGIG (reference sequence). The V and J ends lost 2 bases and 3 bases, in that order; junction bases with no gene match: 1. The CDR3 is 12 amino acids. The CDR3, as DNA: TGTGCCTGGAGTCGGGGGGACTACGAGCAGTACTTC. As protein: CAWSRGDYEQYF.

The table lists this clone with a few counts. V is TRBV5-4 and J is TRBJ2-2, with D perhaps TRBD1 (5 bases). Trimming took 2 bases from V and 6 from J, leaving 14 bases between them. Germline CDR1 SGHNT, CDR2 YYREEE (reference sequence). The length of the CDR3 is 15 residues. CDR3 bases: TGTGCCAGCAGCTTAGCGAGAGGACATGCCGGGGAGCTGTTTTTT. Its protein is CASSLARGHAGELFF.

The chain recombines TRBV6-5 with TRBJ2-7; 7 positions match TRBD2. The CDR3 loop spans 14 amino acids. J lost 6 bases, V lost 8 bases, and 13 bases had no gene match. Germline V gene data show CDR1 as MNHEY and CDR2 as SVGAGI. The CDR3 protein is CASGLGLLGSEQYF. The CDR3 region has the DNA TGTGCCAGCGGTTTGGGACTACTCGGGAGCGAGCAGTACTTC.

This rearrangement joins TRBV6-1 to TRBJ1-1, with TRBD1 matching over 7 bases. Trimming took 0 bases from V and 5 from J; bases not matched to a gene: 6. The length of the CDR3 is 15 residues. Per the germline V gene, CDR1 is MNHNS and CDR2 is SASEGT. As DNA, the CDR3 is TGTGCCAGCAGTGAAGCCCAGGGGGTTGGGACTGAAGCTTTCTTT. Translated, it gives CASSEAQGVGTEAFF.

The chain employs TRBV5-1 and TRBJ1-1; D is perhaps TRBD1 (6 bases). Trimming cost V 4 bases and J 3 bases, with 16 bases left between them. In germline, CDR1 is SGHRS, CDR2 YFSETQ. The CDR3 is 15 amino acids. The CDR3 reads CASSPTGRGDTEAFF. CDR3 nucleotide sequence: TGCGCCAGCAGCCCAACAGGGCGAGGGGACACTGAAGCTTTCTTT.

J is TRBJ2-2 and V is TRBV25-1; no firm D call. Germline V CDR1 and CDR2: MGHDK, SYGVNS. The V and J ends lost 6 bases and 1 base respectively, with 9 bases between them. CDR3 length: 14 amino acids. The CDR3 DNA sequence: TGTGCCAGCAGCCCGACGGGGAACACCGGGGAGCTGTTTTTT. Translation gives CASSPTGNTGELFF. The variable domain in full, with the rest retrieved from reference TRBV25-1 and TRBJ2-2, is EADIYQTPRYLVIGTGKKITLECSQTMGHDKMYWYQQDPGMELHLIHYSYGVNSTEKGDLSSESTVSRIRTEHFPLTLESARPSHTSQYLCASSPTGNTGELFFGEGSRLTVL.

The V and J genes are TRBV7-2 and TRBJ2-1, with 8 bases matching TRBD2. Unmatched junction bases numbered 6, after V lost 5 bases and J lost 9 bases. The CDR3 loop spans 13 amino acids. Germline V lookup: CDR1 SGHTA, CDR2 FQGNSA. This CDR3 is CASSKTSVSEQFF. CDR3 bases: TGTGCCAGCAGCAAGACTAGCGTTAGTGAGCAGTTCTTC.

V usage is TRBV5-4 and J usage is TRBJ1-2, with 8 bases matching TRBD1. The CDR3 sequence is 18 residues long. Germline loops: CDR1 SGHNT, CDR2 YYREEE (reference sequence). V lost 4 bases, J lost 0 bases, and 14 bases stayed unmatched. CDR3 sequence: CASSGTRGRHAPNYGYTF. CDR3 nucleotides: TGTGCCAGCAGCGGAACCAGGGGGCGACATGCACCTAACTATGGCTACACCTTC. Variable domain in full (rest from reference TRBV5-4 and TRBJ1-2): ETGVTQSPTHLIKTRGQQVTLRCSSQSGHNTVSWYQQALGQGPQFIFQYYREEENGRGNFPPRFSGLQFPNYSSELNVNALELDDSALYLCASSGTRGRHAPNYGYTFGSGTRLTVV.

V and J are TRBV6-6 and TRBJ1-2; D remains ambiguous. This CDR3 spans 14 amino acids. Germline V lookup: CDR1 MNHNY, CDR2 SVGAGI (reference sequence). V gave up 6 bases and J gave up 4 bases, with 15 bases separating them. CDR3: CASRAYSSLYGYTF. The CDR3 region has the DNA TGTGCCAGCAGGGCCTACAGCTCCCTCTATGGCTACACCTTC.

V is TRBV5-1 and J is TRBJ2-3, with 7 bases matching TRBD2. This CDR3 contains 14 residues. Per germline, CDR1 SGHRS and CDR2 YFSETQ. The V gene end was trimmed by 6 bases and the J gene end by 3 bases; junction bases not matched to a gene: 7. The CDR3 sequence: CASTRDYGTDTQYF. In DNA form, the CDR3 reads TGCGCCAGCACCCGGGACTATGGAACAGATACGCAGTATTTT. Full variable domain (rest looked up from reference TRBV5-1 and TRBJ2-3): KAGVTQTPRYLIKTRGQQVTLSCSPISGHRSVSWYQQTPGQGLQFLFEYFSETQRNKGNFPGRFSGRQFSNSRSEMNVSTLELGDSALYLCASTRDYGTDTQYFGPGTRLTVL.

About this clone: The sample carries other DNA sequences with the same CDR3. The J gene is TRBJ2-5, the V gene TRBV5-1; TRBD2 matches at 8 bases. Germline values: CDR1 SGHRS, CDR2 YFSETQ. V lost 0 bases, J lost 1 base, and 2 bases stayed unmatched. The CDR3 is 15 amino acids. CDR3 amino acids: CASSLAAGGQETQYF. CDR3 DNA sequence: TGCGCCAGCAGCTTGGCCGCGGGGGGCCAAGAGACCCAGTACTTC.

The chain combines TRBV13 with TRBJ1-1; TRBD1 is a possible D gene (5 bases). Germline CDR1 and CDR2: PRHDT and FYEKMQ (reference sequence). The CDR3 runs 14 residues. Trimming pared 5 bases from V and 5 bases from J, leaving 15 bases between. CDR3 sequence (DNA): TGTGCCAGCAGCCGATCGGGGGGTTATACTGAAGCTTTCTTT. It yields the protein CASSRSGGYTEAFF.

This chain links TRBV28 with TRBJ2-1; D might be TRBD1 (5 bases). In germline, CDR1 is MDHEN, CDR2 SYDVKM. This CDR3 is 12 amino acids long. The V end lost 3 bases, the J end lost 9 bases, and 9 bases lay between the germline ends. In DNA, the CDR3 is TGTGCCAGCAGTTTGGGCAGGGTTGAGCAGTTCTTC. As protein: CASSLGRVEQFF.

The chain combines TRBV28 with TRBJ2-1; 8 bases are a match to TRBD2. The CDR3 extends over 16 amino acids. J was trimmed by 7 bases and V by 5 bases; bases with no gene match: 13. Germline loops: CDR1 MDHEN, CDR2 SYDVKM. CDR3 region: CASSQRTSSTKNEQFF. The CDR3 coding sequence is TGTGCCAGCAGTCAAAGGACTAGCAGTACCAAGAATGAGCAGTTCTTC.

The CDR3 DNA reads as TGTGCCAGCAGTCGTACCAGGGGGATACGGCAGCCCCAGCATTTT. Amino acids: CASSRTRGIRQPQHF. The chain recombines TRBV28 with TRBJ1-5; 7 nucleotides agree with TRBD1. Germline CDR1 and CDR2: MDHEN and SYDVKM. V gave up 5 bases and J gave up 7 bases; unmatched junction bases: 11. CDR3 size: 15 residues.

Regarding this clone: The junction departs from germline at one end; a sequencing error may be responsible. The chain has TRBV4-1 and TRBJ2-4; 7 bases are a match to TRBD1. The CDR3 runs 19 residues. The germline CDR1 and CDR2 sequences are MGHRA and YSYEKL. The CDR3 bases are TGCGCCAGCAGCCAGAGGGCCCTACACCAGGGGGATAGCAAAAGCATTCAGTACTTC. It codes for CASSQRALHQGDSKSIQYF.

Only one count was recorded for this clone. J is TRBJ2-7 and V is TRBV7-2, with TRBD1 identical over 9 bases. Trimming cost V 5 bases and J 2 bases; bases outside gene matches: 13. In germline, CDR1 is SGHTA, CDR2 FQGNSA. The CDR3 extends over 17 amino acids. The chain's CDR3 is CASSQPVDRGYPYEQYF. CDR3 in DNA: TGTGCCAGCAGCCAACCAGTGGACAGGGGATACCCCTACGAGCAGTACTTC. Full variable domain (missing parts from reference TRBV7-2 and TRBJ2-7): GAGVSQSPSNKVTEKGKDVELRCDPISGHTALYWYRQSLGQGLEFLIYFQGNSAPDKSGLPSDRFSAERTGGSVSTLTIQRTQQEDSAVYLCASSQPVDRGYPYEQYFGPGTRLTVT.

This clone was found a few times. The chain carries TRBV7-7 and TRBJ2-7; 7 nucleotides align to TRBD1. V trimming: 5 bases; J trimming: 3 bases; junction bases outside the gene matches: 7. Germline assignment: CDR1 SSHAT and CDR2 FNYEAQ (reference sequence). CDR3 length: 14 amino acids. The CDR3 loop reads CASSQGEIHYEQYF. For the CDR3, the DNA is TGTGCCAGCAGCCAGGGGGAGATACACTACGAGCAGTACTTC.

This clone has a handful of counts. Other DNA sequences in this sample translate to the same CDR3. The chain recombines TRBV6-5 with TRBJ2-7, with 7 bases fitting TRBD1. CDR3 length equals 13 residues. Trimming removed 6 bases from V and 3 bases from J; junction bases left unmatched: 5. From germline, CDR1 is MNHEY and CDR2 SVGAGI. The DNA for the CDR3 is TGTGCCAGCAGAGGGACAGCTTTCTACGAGCAGTACTTC. Encoded protein: CASRGTAFYEQYF.

This clone was counted only a few times. The V and J genes are TRBV4-1 and TRBJ2-7, with 11 nucleotides matching TRBD1. This CDR3 has 17 residues. V was pared by 3 bases and J by 3 bases, with 10 bases of the junction left unmatched. Germline-derived CDR1 and CDR2 are MGHRA and YSYEKL. CDR3 DNA: TGCGCCAGCAGCCATGGAGGTCCGGGACAGGGGGACTACGAGCAGTACTTC. Translating gives CASSHGGPGQGDYEQYF.

This chain uses TRBV9 with TRBJ2-1; no definite D call. Deletions cut 6 bases from V and 3 bases from J, with 13 bases between. The CDR3 is made up of 14 amino acids. Germline CDR1 reads SGDLS; CDR2 reads YYNGEE. The CDR3: CASTNGDFYNEQFF. The CDR3 DNA is TGTGCCAGCACGAACGGAGATTTCTACAATGAGCAGTTCTTC.

This chain joins TRBV28 and TRBJ2-5, with unresolved D. CDR1 MDHEN and CDR2 SYDVKM come from the germline V gene. The CDR3 is made up of 13 amino acids. V was trimmed by 7 bases and J by 2 bases, leaving 11 bases between them. The CDR3 nucleotides are TGTGCCAGCACCCCGTCGTTTCAAGAGACCCAGTACTTC. Protein sequence: CASTPSFQETQYF.

This clone was observed a few times. The chain combines TRBV28 with TRBJ2-5, with a possible D match to TRBD1 (7 bases). V was clipped by 2 bases and J by 3 bases, with 22 bases between them. Looked up from germline, CDR1 is MDHEN and CDR2 is SYDVKM. The CDR3 spans 18 residues. Here the CDR3 DNA reads TGTGCCAGCAGTTTAAATTTTTACAGGGGCTCGGGGGAAGAGACCCAGTACTTC. Translated, it gives CASSLNFYRGSGEETQYF.

This chain uses TRBV14 with TRBJ2-3, with 8 bases matching TRBD2. The germline CDR1 and CDR2 sequences are SGHDN and FVKESK. With 1 base clipped from V and 4 bases from J, the junction kept 4 bases outside the gene matches. This CDR3 comprises 15 residues. The CDR3 bases are TGTGCCAGCAGCCAAGGAAGCGGGAGATCAGATACGCAGTATTTT. Amino acid sequence: CASSQGSGRSDTQYF.